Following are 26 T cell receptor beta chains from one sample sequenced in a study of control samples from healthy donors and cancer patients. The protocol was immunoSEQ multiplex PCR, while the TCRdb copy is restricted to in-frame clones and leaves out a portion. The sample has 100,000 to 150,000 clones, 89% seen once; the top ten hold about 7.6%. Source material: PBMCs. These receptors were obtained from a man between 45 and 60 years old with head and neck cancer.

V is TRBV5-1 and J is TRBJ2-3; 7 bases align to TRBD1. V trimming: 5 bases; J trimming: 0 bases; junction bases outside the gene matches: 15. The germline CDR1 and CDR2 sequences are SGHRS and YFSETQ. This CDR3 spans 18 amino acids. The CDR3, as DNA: TGCGCCAGCAGACGCGCTCCACCAAAGGGGGCAAGCACAGATACGCAGTATTTT. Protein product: CASRRAPPKGASTDTQYF.

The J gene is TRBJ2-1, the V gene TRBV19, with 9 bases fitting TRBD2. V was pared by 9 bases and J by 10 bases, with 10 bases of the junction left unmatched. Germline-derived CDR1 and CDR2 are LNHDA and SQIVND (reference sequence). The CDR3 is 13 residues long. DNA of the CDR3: TGTGCCAGCATCCGAGCGGGAGGAGGGGAGCAGTTCTTC. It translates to CASIRAGGGEQFF.

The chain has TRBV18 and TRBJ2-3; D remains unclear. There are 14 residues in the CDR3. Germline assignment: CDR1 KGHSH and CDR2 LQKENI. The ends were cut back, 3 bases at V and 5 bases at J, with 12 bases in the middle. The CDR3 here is CASSPAPSEDTQYF. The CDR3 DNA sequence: TGTGCCAGCTCACCGGCGCCTAGTGAAGATACGCAGTATTTT.

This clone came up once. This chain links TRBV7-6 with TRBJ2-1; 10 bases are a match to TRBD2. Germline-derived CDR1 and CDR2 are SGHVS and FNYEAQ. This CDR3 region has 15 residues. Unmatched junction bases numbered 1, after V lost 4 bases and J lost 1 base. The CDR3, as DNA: TGTGCCAGCAGCTCGACTAGCGGGTCCTACAATGAGCAGTTCTTC. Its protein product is CASSSTSGSYNEQFF.

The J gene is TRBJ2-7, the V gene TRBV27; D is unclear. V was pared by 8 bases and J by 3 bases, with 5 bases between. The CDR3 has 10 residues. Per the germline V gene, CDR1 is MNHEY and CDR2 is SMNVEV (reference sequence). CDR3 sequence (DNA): TGTGCCAGCCAGAACTACGAGCAGTACTTC. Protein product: CASQNYEQYF.

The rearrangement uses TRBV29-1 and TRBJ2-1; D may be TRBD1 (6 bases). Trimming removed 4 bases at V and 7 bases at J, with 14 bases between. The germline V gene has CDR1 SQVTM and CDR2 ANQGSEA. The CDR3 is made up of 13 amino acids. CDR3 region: CSVGTVLFNEQFF. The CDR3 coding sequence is TGCAGCGTTGGGACAGTTCTATTTAATGAGCAGTTCTTC.

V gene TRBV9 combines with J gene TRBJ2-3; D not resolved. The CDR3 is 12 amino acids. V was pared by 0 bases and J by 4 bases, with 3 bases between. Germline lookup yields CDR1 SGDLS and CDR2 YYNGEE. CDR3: CASSVVSDTQYF. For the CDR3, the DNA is TGTGCCAGCAGCGTAGTATCAGATACGCAGTATTTT.

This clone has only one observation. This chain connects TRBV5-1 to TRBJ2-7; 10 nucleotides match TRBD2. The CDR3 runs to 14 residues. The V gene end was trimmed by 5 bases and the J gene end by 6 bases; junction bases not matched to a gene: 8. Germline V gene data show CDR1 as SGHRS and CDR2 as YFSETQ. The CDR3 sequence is CASRAGTSVSEQYF. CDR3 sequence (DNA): TGCGCCAGCAGAGCCGGGACTAGCGTATCCGAGCAGTACTTC.

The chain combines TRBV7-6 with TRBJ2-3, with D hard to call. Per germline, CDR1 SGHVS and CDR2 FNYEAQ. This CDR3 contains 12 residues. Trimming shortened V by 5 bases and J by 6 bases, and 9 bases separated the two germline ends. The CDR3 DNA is TGTGCCAGCAGCCGCCTTGGGGATACGCAGTATTTT. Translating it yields CASSRLGDTQYF.

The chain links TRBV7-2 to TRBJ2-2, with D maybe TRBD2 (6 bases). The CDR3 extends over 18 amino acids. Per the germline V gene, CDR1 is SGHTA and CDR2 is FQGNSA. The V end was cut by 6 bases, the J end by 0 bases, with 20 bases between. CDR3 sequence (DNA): TGTGCCAGCAGACCTGCCCCGGGGACTCCCCCGAACACCGGGGAGCTGTTTTTT. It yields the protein CASRPAPGTPPNTGELFF.

In nucleotides, the CDR3 is TGTGCCAGCAGCCCTAATCCCGTTTTGGAGCAGTACTTC. Amino acid sequence: CASSPNPVLEQYF. This sequence joins TRBV6-2 or TRBV6-3 and TRBJ2-7; D call uncertain. The V gene's germline CDR1 is MNHEY and CDR2 SVGEGT. The CDR3 has 13 amino acids. V was trimmed by 6 bases and J by 7 bases, leaving 16 bases between them.

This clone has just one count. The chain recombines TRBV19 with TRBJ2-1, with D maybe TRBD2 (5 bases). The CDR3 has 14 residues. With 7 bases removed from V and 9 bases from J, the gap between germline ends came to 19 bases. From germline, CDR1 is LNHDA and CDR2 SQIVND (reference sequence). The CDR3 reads CASKTEAYAREQFF. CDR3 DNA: TGTGCCAGTAAGACGGAGGCTTATGCGCGTGAGCAGTTCTTC.

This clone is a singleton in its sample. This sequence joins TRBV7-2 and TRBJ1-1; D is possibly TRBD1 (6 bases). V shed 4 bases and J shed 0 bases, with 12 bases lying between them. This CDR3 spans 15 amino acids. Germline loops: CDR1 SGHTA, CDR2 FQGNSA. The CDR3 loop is CASSYSGTLNTEAFF. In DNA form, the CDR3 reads TGTGCCAGCAGCTATTCCGGGACATTGAACACTGAAGCTTTCTTT. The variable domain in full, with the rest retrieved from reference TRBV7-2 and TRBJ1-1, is GAGVSQSPSNKVTEKGKDVELRCDPISGHTALYWYRQSLGQGLEFLIYFQGNSAPDKSGLPSDRFSAERTGGSVSTLTIQRTQQEDSAVYLCASSYSGTLNTEAFFGQGTRLTVV.

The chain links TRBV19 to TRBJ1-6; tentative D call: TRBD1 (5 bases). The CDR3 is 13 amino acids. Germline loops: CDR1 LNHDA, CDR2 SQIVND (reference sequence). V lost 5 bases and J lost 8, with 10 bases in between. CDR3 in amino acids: CASSGGAYSPLHF. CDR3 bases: TGTGCCAGTAGTGGGGGAGCCTATTCACCCCTCCACTTT.

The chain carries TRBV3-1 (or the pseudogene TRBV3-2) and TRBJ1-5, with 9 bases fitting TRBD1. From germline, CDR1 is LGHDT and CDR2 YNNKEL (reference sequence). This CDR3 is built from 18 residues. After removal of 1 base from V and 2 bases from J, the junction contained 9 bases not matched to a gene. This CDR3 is CASSQVPLTGGGNQPQHF. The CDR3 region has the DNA TGTGCCAGCAGCCAAGTGCCGTTGACAGGGGGAGGCAATCAGCCCCAGCATTTT.

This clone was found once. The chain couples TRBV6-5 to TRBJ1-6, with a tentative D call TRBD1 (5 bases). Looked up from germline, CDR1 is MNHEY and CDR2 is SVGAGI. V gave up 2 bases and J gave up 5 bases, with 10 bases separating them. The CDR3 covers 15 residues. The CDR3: CASSYAGTHNSPLHF. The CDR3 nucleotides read TGTGCCAGCAGTTACGCCGGGACCCATAATTCACCCCTCCACTTT.

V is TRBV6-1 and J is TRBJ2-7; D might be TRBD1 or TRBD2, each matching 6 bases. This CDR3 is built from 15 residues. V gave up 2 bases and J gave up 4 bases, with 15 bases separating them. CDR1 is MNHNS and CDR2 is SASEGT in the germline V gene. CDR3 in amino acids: CASSERGQGRYEQYF. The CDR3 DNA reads TGTGCCAGCAGTGAAAGGGGTCAGGGGAGGTACGAGCAGTACTTC.

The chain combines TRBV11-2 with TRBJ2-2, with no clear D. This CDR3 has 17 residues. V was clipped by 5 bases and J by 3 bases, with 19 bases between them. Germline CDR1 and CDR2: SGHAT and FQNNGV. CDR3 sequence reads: CASSLSLNTRDTGELFF. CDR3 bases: TGTGCCAGCAGCCTCTCTCTCAATACCCGGGACACCGGGGAGCTGTTTTTT. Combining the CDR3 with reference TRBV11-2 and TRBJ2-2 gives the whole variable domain EAGVAQSPRYKIIEKRQSVAFWCNPISGHATLYWYQQILGQGPKLLIQFQNNGVVDDSQLPKDRFSAERLKGVDSTLKIQPAKLEDSAVYLCASSLSLNTRDTGELFFGEGSRLTVL.

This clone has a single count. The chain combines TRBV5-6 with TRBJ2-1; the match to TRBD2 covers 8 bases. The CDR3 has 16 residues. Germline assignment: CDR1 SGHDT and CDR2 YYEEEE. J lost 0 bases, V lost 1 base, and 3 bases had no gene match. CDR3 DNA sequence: TGTGCCAGCAGCTTGTTTAGCGGGACCTCCTACAATGAGCAGTTCTTC. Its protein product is CASSLFSGTSYNEQFF. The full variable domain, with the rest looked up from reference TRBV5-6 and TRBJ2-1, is DAGVTQSPTHLIKTRGQQVTLRCSPKSGHDTVSWYQQALGQGPQFIFQYYEEEERQRGNFPDRFSGHQFPNYSSELNVNALLLGDSALYLCASSLFSGTSYNEQFFGPGTRLTVL.

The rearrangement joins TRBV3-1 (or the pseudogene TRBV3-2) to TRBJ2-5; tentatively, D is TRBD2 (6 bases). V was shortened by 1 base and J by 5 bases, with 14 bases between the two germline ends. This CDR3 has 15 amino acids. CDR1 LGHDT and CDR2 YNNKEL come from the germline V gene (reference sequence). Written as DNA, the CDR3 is TGTGCCAGCAGCCAAGGATATGGGGCGGGGGAGACCCAGTACTTC. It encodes CASSQGYGAGETQYF.

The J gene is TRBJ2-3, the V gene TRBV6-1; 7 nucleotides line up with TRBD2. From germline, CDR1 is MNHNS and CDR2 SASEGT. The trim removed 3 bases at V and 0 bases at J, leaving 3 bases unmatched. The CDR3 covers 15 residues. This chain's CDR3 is CASSDAGVSTDTQYF. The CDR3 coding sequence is TGTGCCAGCAGTGACGCGGGAGTCAGCACAGATACGCAGTATTTT.

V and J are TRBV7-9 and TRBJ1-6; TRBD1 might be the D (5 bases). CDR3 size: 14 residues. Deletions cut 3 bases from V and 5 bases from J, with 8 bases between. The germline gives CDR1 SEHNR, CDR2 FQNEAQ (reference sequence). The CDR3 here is CASSLGRDNSPLHF. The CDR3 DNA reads TGTGCCAGCAGCTTGGGGCGGGATAATTCACCCCTCCACTTT.

The CDR3 DNA follows: TGTGCCATCAGTGAGTCGGGGGACACTGAAGCTTTCTTT. It encodes CAISESGDTEAFF. The chain couples TRBV10-3 to TRBJ1-1; D might be TRBD1 (5 bases). Germline CDR1 is ENHRY and CDR2 is SYGVKD. The CDR3 is 13 residues long. With 0 bases removed from V and 3 bases from J, the gap between germline ends came to 5 bases.

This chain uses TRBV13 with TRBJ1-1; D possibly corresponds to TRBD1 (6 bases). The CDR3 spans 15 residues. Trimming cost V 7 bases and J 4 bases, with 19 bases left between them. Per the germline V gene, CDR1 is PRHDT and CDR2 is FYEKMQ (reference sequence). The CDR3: CASTLGARGTTEAFF. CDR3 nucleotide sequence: TGTGCCAGCACCTTGGGGGCGCGAGGGACCACTGAAGCTTTCTTT.

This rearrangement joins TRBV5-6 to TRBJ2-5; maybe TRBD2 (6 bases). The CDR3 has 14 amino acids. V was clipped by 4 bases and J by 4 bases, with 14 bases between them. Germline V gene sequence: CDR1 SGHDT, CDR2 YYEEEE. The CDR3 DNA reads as TGTGCCAGCAGCCCTGGGGGGAGAGGAGAGACCCAGTACTTC. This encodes CASSPGGRGETQYF. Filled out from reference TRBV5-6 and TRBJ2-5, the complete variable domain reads DAGVTQSPTHLIKTRGQQVTLRCSPKSGHDTVSWYQQALGQGPQFIFQYYEEEERQRGNFPDRFSGHQFPNYSSELNVNALLLGDSALYLCASSPGGRGETQYFGPGTRLLVL.

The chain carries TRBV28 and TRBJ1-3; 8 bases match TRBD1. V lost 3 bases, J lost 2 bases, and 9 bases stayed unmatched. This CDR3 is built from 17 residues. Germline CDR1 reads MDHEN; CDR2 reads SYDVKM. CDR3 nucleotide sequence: TGTGCCAGCAGTTTCGAGTGGGGCAGGGGGCCTGGAAACACCATATATTTT. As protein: CASSFEWGRGPGNTIYF.